These 23 T cell receptor beta chains originate from one sample sequenced in a study of T cells after yellow fever vaccination. MiXCR was run by TCRdb on the 5' RACE reads, yielding one entry per CDR3 protein. The sample has about 330,000 distinct CDR3 sequences, about 4% seen once; the top ten hold around 25%. The sequencing used PBMCs, collected 5 days after the yellow fever booster vaccination. The receptors derive from a man aged 18 to 29 who received the YFV17D yellow fever vaccine.

Here the CDR3 DNA reads TGTGCCAGCAGCGTCACCGGGACAGGGGAGTATGGCTACACCTTC. It codes for CASSVTGTGEYGYTF. The rearrangement joins TRBV7-3 to TRBJ1-2; 10 nucleotides agree with TRBD1. Germline lookup yields CDR1 SGHTA and CDR2 FQGTGA. V gave up 5 bases and J gave up 5 bases; unmatched junction bases: 8. The CDR3 loop spans 15 amino acids.

The chain couples TRBV5-1 to TRBJ2-2; 8 positions match TRBD1. Germline values: CDR1 SGHRS, CDR2 YFSETQ. The CDR3 is 16 amino acids. After removal of 3 bases from V and 4 bases from J, the junction contained 8 bases not matched to a gene. CDR3 nucleotide sequence: TGCGCCAGCAGCTGGAGATCAGGGGGCCTCACCGGGGAGCTGTTTTTT. Translated: CASSWRSGGLTGELFF.

CDR3 amino acids: CASSAHPTGEATNEKLFF. Written as DNA, the CDR3 is TGCGCCAGCAGCGCGCACCCGACAGGCGAGGCAACTAATGAAAAACTGTTTTTT. The chain employs TRBV4-1 and TRBJ1-4, with TRBD1 as a possible D gene (6 bases). Per the germline V gene, CDR1 is MGHRA and CDR2 is YSYEKL. Trimming took off 5 bases at V and 0 bases at J, with 19 bases between the two ends. The CDR3 covers 18 residues.

The table lists this clonotype with a few counts. The chain links TRBV20-1 to TRBJ2-1; the match to TRBD2 covers 11 bases. This CDR3 has 15 amino acids. The germline V gene encodes CDR1 DFQATT and CDR2 SNEGSKA (reference sequence). V dropped 6 bases and J dropped 7; count of bases not matched to a gene: 11. The CDR3 DNA reads as TGCAGTGCGCCAATAGCGGGGGGGCTAGGGAATGAGCAGTTCTTC. As protein: CSAPIAGGLGNEQFF.

This clonotype occurred a few times. The chain joins TRBV5-4 to TRBJ2-3; D remains ambiguous. Trimming cost V 1 base and J 4 bases, with 10 bases left between them. The CDR3 runs 14 residues. Germline CDR1 SGHNT, CDR2 YYREEE (reference sequence). CDR3 residues: CASSLPVGPDTQYF. The DNA of the CDR3 is TGTGCCAGCAGCTTGCCCGTGGGCCCAGATACGCAGTATTTT. Combining the CDR3 with reference TRBV5-4 and TRBJ2-3 gives the whole variable domain ETGVTQSPTHLIKTRGQQVTLRCSSQSGHNTVSWYQQALGQGPQFIFQYYREEENGRGNFPPRFSGLQFPNYSSELNVNALELDDSALYLCASSLPVGPDTQYFGPGTRLTVL.

This clonotype turned up a few times. The V and J genes are TRBV7-2 and TRBJ2-7; D may match TRBD1 or TRBD2 (5 bases each). Germline CDR1 and CDR2: SGHTA and FQGNSA. V was pared by 0 bases and J by 0 bases, with 15 bases between. The CDR3 contains 17 residues. In DNA form, the CDR3 reads TGTGCCAGCAGCTTAGCGCGGGTGGGACGGAGCTCCTACGAGCAGTACTTC. Its protein is CASSLARVGRSSYEQYF.

The rearrangement joins TRBV20-1 to TRBJ2-1, with no clear D. V gave up 2 bases and J gave up 4 bases, with 9 bases separating them. Germline V gene lookup returns CDR1 DFQATT and CDR2 SNEGSKA (reference sequence). CDR3 length: 13 amino acids. This chain's CDR3 is CSARTGQYNEQFF. CDR3 nucleotide sequence: TGCAGTGCTAGAACCGGGCAGTACAATGAGCAGTTCTTC.

J is TRBJ1-5 and V is TRBV7-9; D might be TRBD1 (5 bases). The CDR3 contains 12 residues. Trimming took off 1 base at V and 8 bases at J, with 6 bases between the two ends. Germline values: CDR1 SEHNR, CDR2 FQNEAQ (reference sequence). CDR3 loop: CASSLEGEPQHF. The CDR3 coding sequence is TGTGCCAGCAGCTTAGAAGGGGAGCCCCAGCATTTT.

The chain employs TRBV6-6 and TRBJ2-5; 13 bases are shared with TRBD2. J lost 7 bases, V lost 6 bases, and 8 bases had no gene match. The CDR3 extends over 15 amino acids. Germline assignment: CDR1 MNHNY and CDR2 SVGAGI (reference sequence). The CDR3 spells CASRGLAGRAMTQYF. As DNA, the CDR3 is TGTGCCAGCAGGGGACTAGCGGGGAGGGCAATGACCCAGTACTTC.

This rearrangement joins TRBV7-9 to TRBJ1-1; tentative D call: TRBD1 (6 bases). This CDR3 comprises 13 residues. Germline CDR1 SEHNR, CDR2 FQNEAQ (reference sequence). V lost 5 bases and J 10 bases, leaving 17 bases between the germline ends. The CDR3 here is CASSPGAGSRAFF. CDR3 nucleotide sequence: TGTGCCAGCAGCCCGGGGGCGGGGAGCCGAGCTTTCTTT.

There are a few counts of this clonotype. The chain employs TRBV4-3 and TRBJ2-2, with D possibly TRBD2 on 6 matching bases. Germline V gene sequence: CDR1 LGHNA, CDR2 YSLEER. The CDR3 has 14 amino acids. The ends were cut back, 1 base at V and 6 bases at J, with 9 bases in the middle. The CDR3 is CASSQVGEAGELFF. In nucleotides, the CDR3 is TGCGCCAGCAGCCAAGTAGGGGAGGCCGGGGAGCTGTTTTTT.

This clonotype has a count of ten or more. J is TRBJ2-7 and V is TRBV21-1; the table's D call TRBD1 went unverified against the DNA. TRBV21-1 is an annotated pseudogene. The CDR3 is 20 residues long. As DNA, the CDR3 is TGTGCCAGCAGCCTGCAAAGTTGGGGAAGGGTCAAGGGATATCTTAGGGGGCAGTACGTC. It specifies CASSLQSWGRVKGYLRGQYV.

In this sample, this clonotype turned up many times. DNA for the CDR3: TGCGCCACCCAAGATGGGCAGGCAGGAGATACGCAGTATTTT. It yields the protein CATQDGQAGDTQYF. The gene calls are TRBV5-1 and TRBJ2-3; D gene uncertain. CDR1 is SGHRS, CDR2 YFSETQ, per germline. V lost 9 bases, J lost 5 bases, and 19 bases lay in between. The CDR3 has 14 amino acids.

This clonotype has just a few counts. The chain joins TRBV29-1 to TRBJ1-1; 8 bases match TRBD1. Germline CDR1 and CDR2: SQVTM and ANQGSEA. V lost 6 bases, J lost 1 base, and 4 bases stayed unmatched. The CDR3 length is 13 residues. Here the CDR3 reads CSVTGTGNTEAFF. The CDR3 DNA sequence: TGCAGCGTGACCGGGACAGGGAACACTGAAGCTTTCTTT.

The chain has TRBV6-6 and TRBJ1-2; no clear D. This CDR3 comprises 12 residues. Germline CDR1 is MNHNY and CDR2 is SVGAGI (reference sequence). V was shortened by 6 bases and J by 8 bases, with 13 bases between the two germline ends. The CDR3 spells CASSSRAEGYTF. The CDR3 nucleotides are TGTGCCAGCAGCTCGCGGGCCGAGGGCTACACCTTC.

This sequence joins TRBV10-3 and TRBJ1-4; no clear D. The CDR3 is made up of 12 amino acids. The V and J ends lost 6 bases and 7 bases respectively, with 9 bases between them. CDR1 ENHRY and CDR2 SYGVKD come from the germline V gene. CDR3 sequence (DNA): TGTGCCATCAGCGCCGAACGTGAAAAACTGTTTTTT. It translates to CAISAEREKLFF.

The chain employs TRBV4-3 and TRBJ2-7, with 8 bases identical to TRBD1. The CDR3 loop spans 15 amino acids. The trim removed 3 bases at V and 4 bases at J, leaving 8 bases unmatched. Looked up from germline, CDR1 is LGHNA and CDR2 is YSLEER. The CDR3: CASSHAQGDRYEQYF. For the CDR3, the DNA is TGCGCCAGCAGCCATGCTCAGGGGGACAGGTACGAGCAGTACTTC.

The rearrangement uses TRBV7-2 and TRBJ1-5, with no clear D. The germline V and J ends were trimmed by 7 bases and 3 bases, with 10 bases remaining between them. CDR3 size: 13 residues. CDR1 is SGHTA, CDR2 FQGNSA, per germline. The CDR3 region is CASTRSSNQPQHF. As DNA, the CDR3 is TGTGCCAGCACGAGGAGCTCCAATCAGCCCCAGCATTTT.

The chain is built from TRBV25-1 and TRBJ2-5; D uncertain. Trimming stripped 4 bases from V and 5 bases from J, with 20 bases between. CDR1 MGHDK and CDR2 SYGVNS come from the germline V gene. The CDR3 has 16 amino acids. The CDR3 loop reads CASSAAPGDTVETQYF. As DNA, the CDR3 is TGTGCCAGCAGTGCCGCTCCGGGTGATACGGTGGAGACCCAGTACTTC. Complete variable domain (other parts from reference TRBV25-1 and TRBJ2-5): EADIYQTPRYLVIGTGKKITLECSQTMGHDKMYWYQQDPGMELHLIHYSYGVNSTEKGDLSSESTVSRIRTEHFPLTLESARPSHTSQYLCASSAAPGDTVETQYFGPGTRLLVL.

The V call is TRBV12-3 or TRBV12-4, the J call TRBJ2-3, with D perhaps TRBD1 (6 bases). The CDR3 runs 14 residues. V was cut by 6 bases and J by 6 bases, with 16 bases left in between. CDR3 protein: CASSPTGTWDTQYF. CDR3 DNA: TGTGCCAGCAGCCCAACAGGGACCTGGGATACGCAGTATTTT.

The gene calls are TRBV25-1 and TRBJ2-3; no firm D call. The CDR3 length is 16 residues. The germline V gene has CDR1 MGHDK and CDR2 SYGVNS. V shed 2 bases and J shed 2 bases, with 14 bases lying between them. The CDR3 nucleotides read TGTGCCAGCAGTGAAGGGGTCAGAGGATTCACAGATACGCAGTATTTT. It translates to CASSEGVRGFTDTQYF.

This rearrangement joins TRBV7-2 to TRBJ1-5; unclear D gene. This CDR3 contains 12 residues. Trimming took off 2 bases at V and 5 bases at J, with 4 bases between the two ends. CDR1 and CDR2 from the germline V gene are SGHTA and FQGNSA. The CDR3 DNA sequence: TGTGCCAGCAGCTTATCGTATCAGCCCCAGCATTTT. Translated, it gives CASSLSYQPQHF. Full variable domain (missing parts from reference TRBV7-2 and TRBJ1-5): GAGVSQSPSNKVTEKGKDVELRCDPISGHTALYWYRQSLGQGLEFLIYFQGNSAPDKSGLPSDRFSAERTGGSVSTLTIQRTQQEDSAVYLCASSLSYQPQHFGDGTRLSIL.

This chain uses TRBV20-1 with TRBJ2-5; D is unclear. From germline, CDR1 is DFQATT and CDR2 SNEGSKA (reference sequence). V dropped 0 bases and J dropped 5 bases, with 13 bases sitting between them. The CDR3 is 14 residues long. DNA for the CDR3: TGCAGTGCTAGAGACTCGGTAGTAGGTGAGACCCAGTACTTC. Translation: CSARDSVVGETQYF.